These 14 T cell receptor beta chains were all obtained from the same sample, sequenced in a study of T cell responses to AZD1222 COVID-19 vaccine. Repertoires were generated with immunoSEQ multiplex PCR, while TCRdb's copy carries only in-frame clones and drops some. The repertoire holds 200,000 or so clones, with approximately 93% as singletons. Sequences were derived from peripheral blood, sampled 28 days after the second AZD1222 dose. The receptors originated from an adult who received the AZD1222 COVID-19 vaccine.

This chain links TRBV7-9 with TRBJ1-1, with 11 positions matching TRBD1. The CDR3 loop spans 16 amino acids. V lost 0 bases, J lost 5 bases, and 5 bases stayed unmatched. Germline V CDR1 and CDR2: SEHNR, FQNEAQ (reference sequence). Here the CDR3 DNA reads TGTGCCAGCAGCTTAGCGGGGGGACAGGGGGTTACTGAAGCTTTCTTT. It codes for CASSLAGGQGVTEAFF.

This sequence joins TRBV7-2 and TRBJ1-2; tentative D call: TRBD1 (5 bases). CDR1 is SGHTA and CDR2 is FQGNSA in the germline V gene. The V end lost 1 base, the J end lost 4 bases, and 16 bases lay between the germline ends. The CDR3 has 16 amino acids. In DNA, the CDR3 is TGTGCCAGCAGCTTAGTCCCCTGGGGAGGGGCCTATGGCTACACCTTC. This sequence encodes CASSLVPWGGAYGYTF.

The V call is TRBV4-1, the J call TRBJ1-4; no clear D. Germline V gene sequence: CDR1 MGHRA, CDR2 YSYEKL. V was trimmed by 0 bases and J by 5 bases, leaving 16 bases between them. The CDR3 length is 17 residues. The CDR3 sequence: CASSQDLGRVGNEKLFF. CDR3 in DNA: TGCGCCAGCAGCCAAGATCTGGGGAGGGTTGGGAATGAAAAACTGTTTTTT.

As DNA, the CDR3 is TGTGCCAGCAGTGAAGCGCAAGCTAGCACAGATACGCAGTATTTT. It is translated as CASSEAQASTDTQYF. V is TRBV6-1 and J is TRBJ2-3; D gene unclear. The germline V and J ends were trimmed by 0 bases and 0 bases, with 7 bases remaining between them. The CDR3 runs 15 residues. From germline, CDR1 is MNHNS and CDR2 SASEGT.

CDR3 bases: TGTGCCAGCAGCCTAGGGACTAGCGGGGGGGCCTTTTCCCATCAGTATTTT. Translation gives CASSLGTSGGAFSHQYF. The chain links TRBV3-1 (or the pseudogene TRBV3-2) to TRBJ2-3, with 16 bases lining up with TRBD2. The trim removed 4 bases at V and 12 bases at J, leaving 13 bases unmatched. This CDR3 region has 17 residues. The germline gives CDR1 LGHDT, CDR2 YNNKEL (reference sequence).

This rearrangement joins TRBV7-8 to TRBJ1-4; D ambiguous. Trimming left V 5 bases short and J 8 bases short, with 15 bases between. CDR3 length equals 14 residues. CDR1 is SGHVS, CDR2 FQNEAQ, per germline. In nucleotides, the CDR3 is TGTGCCAGCAGCGCCCCAGAGGGAATAGAAAAACTGTTTTTT. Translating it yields CASSAPEGIEKLFF.

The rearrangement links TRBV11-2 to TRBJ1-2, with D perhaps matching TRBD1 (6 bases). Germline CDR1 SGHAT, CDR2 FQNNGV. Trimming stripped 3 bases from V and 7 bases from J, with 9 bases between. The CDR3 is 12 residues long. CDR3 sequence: CASSFGDTGYTF. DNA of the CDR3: TGTGCCAGCAGCTTTGGGGACACTGGCTACACCTTC.

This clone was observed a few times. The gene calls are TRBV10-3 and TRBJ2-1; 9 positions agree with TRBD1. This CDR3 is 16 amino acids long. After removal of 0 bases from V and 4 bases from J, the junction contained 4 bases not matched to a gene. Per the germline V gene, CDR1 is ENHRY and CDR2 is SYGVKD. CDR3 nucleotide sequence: TGTGCCATCAGTGAGTCAACAGGGGGCCCTTACAATGAGCAGTTCTTC. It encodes CAISESTGGPYNEQFF.

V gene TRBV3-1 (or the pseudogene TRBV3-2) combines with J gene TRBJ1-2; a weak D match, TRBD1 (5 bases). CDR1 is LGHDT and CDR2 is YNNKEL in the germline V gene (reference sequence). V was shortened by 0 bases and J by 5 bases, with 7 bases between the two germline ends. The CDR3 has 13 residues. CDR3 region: CASSQEGHYGYTF. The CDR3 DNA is TGTGCCAGCAGCCAAGAGGGGCATTATGGCTACACCTTC.

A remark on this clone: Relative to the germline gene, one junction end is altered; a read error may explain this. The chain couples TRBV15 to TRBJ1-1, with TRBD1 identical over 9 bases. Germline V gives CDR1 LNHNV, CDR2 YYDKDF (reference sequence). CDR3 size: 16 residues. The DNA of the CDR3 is TGTGCCACCAGCGGAGAGACAGGGGGGTGGAACACTGAAGCTTTCTTT. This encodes CATSGETGGWNTEAFF.

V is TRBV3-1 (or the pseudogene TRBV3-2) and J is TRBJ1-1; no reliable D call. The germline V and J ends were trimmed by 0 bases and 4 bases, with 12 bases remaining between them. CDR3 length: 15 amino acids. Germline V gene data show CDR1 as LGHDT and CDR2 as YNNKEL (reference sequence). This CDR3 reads CASSQDRISITEAFF. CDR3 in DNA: TGTGCCAGCAGCCAAGATCGGATAAGCATCACTGAAGCTTTCTTT.

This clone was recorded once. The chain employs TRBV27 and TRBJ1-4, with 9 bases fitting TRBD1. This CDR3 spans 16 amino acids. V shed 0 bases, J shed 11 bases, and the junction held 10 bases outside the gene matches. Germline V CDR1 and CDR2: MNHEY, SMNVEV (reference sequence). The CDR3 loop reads CASSLSLYRDREKLFF. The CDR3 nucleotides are TGTGCCAGCAGTTTATCCCTCTACAGGGACAGGGAGAAACTGTTTTTT.

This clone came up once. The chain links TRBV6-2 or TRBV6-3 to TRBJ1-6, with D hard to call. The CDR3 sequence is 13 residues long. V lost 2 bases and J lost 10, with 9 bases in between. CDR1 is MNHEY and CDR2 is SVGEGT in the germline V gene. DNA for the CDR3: TGTGCCAGCAGTTACAGGGTCCGATCACCCCTCCACTTT. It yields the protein CASSYRVRSPLHF.

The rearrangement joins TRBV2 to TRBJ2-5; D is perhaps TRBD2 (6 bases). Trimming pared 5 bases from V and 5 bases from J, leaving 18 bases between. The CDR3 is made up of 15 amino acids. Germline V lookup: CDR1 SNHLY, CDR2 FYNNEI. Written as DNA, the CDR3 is TGTGCCAGCAGTCCAGGACTAACCTTCGGGGAGACCCAGTACTTC. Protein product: CASSPGLTFGETQYF.